These 29 T cell receptor beta chains share one sample of origin, sequenced in a study of beta chain features in type 1 diabetes. Findings and caveats of the study: There was a moderate but significant shortening of TCRB CDR3s in all four CD4+ subsets of Type 1 diabetes patients.

These receptors' targets are unknown. Every isolated RNA sample was fully reverse transcribed, so sequencing captured expressed TCRB transcripts. The table came from immunoSEQ multiplex PCR; TCRdb's copy has only in-frame clones and leaves some out. The sample carries about 280,000 clones, over 14% recorded once. Material: naive CD4+ T cells from blood. The receptor source for this set is a man aged 18 to 29 with type 1 diabetes.

This clone showed up just a few times. V and J are TRBV20-1 and TRBJ2-7; no clear D gene. The germline V gene encodes CDR1 DFQATT and CDR2 SNEGSKA (reference sequence). The V and J ends lost 4 bases and 4 bases respectively, with 2 bases between them. CDR3 length: 9 amino acids. The CDR3 spells CSATYEQYF. CDR3 sequence (DNA): TGCAGTGCTACTTACGAGCAGTACTTC.

The rearrangement joins TRBV6-5 to TRBJ2-7, with D possibly being TRBD1 (6 bases). Germline loops: CDR1 MNHEY, CDR2 SVGAGI. The germline V and J ends were trimmed by 7 bases and 11 bases, with 21 bases remaining between them. The CDR3 has 13 residues. This CDR3 is CASIGQGTTRKYF. In nucleotides, the CDR3 is TGTGCCAGCATCGGGCAGGGGACCACGAGGAAGTACTTC.

This clone was found a few times. The rearrangement links TRBV30 to TRBJ1-2; 7 nucleotides line up with TRBD1. The CDR3 extends over 12 amino acids. Per the germline V gene, CDR1 is GTSNPN and CDR2 is SVGIG (reference sequence). V shed 2 bases, J shed 5 bases, and the junction held 2 bases outside the gene matches. The CDR3 here is CAWSSQGYGYTF. DNA of the CDR3: TGTGCCTGGAGTTCACAGGGGTATGGCTACACCTTC.

This chain joins TRBV19 and TRBJ2-3; D may be TRBD2 (6 bases). The V end was cut by 3 bases, the J end by 7 bases, with 8 bases between. The CDR3 length is 12 residues. Looked up from germline, CDR1 is LNHDA and CDR2 is SQIVND (reference sequence). CDR3 sequence: CASSMAGYTQYF. The CDR3 DNA reads as TGTGCCAGTAGTATGGCGGGATATACGCAGTATTTT.

This clone was seen more than once but under ten times. Here the CDR3 reads CASRGVAGGYTF. Here the CDR3 DNA reads TGTGCTAGTCGGGGAGTCGCGGGAGGCTACACCTTC. The chain employs TRBV12-5 and TRBJ1-2; D gene unclear. Trimming cost V 8 bases and J 8 bases, with 15 bases left between them. The germline gives CDR1 LGHNT, CDR2 FRNRAP. The CDR3 is made up of 12 amino acids.

The chain uses TRBV2 and TRBJ1-2; 10 bases line up with TRBD1. Trimming took 5 bases from V and 5 from J; bases not matched to a gene: 5. The germline V gene encodes CDR1 SNHLY and CDR2 FYNNEI. This CDR3 region has 14 residues. Here the CDR3 reads CASSSTGGLYGYTF. CDR3 bases: TGTGCCAGCAGTTCGACAGGGGGCTTATATGGCTACACCTTC.

This clone was seen a few times. The chain employs TRBV28 and TRBJ1-2; 7 bases map to TRBD1. CDR1 and CDR2 from the germline V gene are MDHEN and SYDVKM. The CDR3 loop spans 14 amino acids. J gave up 8 bases and V 2 bases, and 8 bases lay outside the gene matches. The CDR3 DNA follows: TGTGCCAGCAGTTTAGACAGGGTTATCGGGGGCTACACCTTC. It codes for CASSLDRVIGGYTF.

The J gene is TRBJ2-5, the V gene TRBV6-1, with 12 bases lining up with TRBD1. Germline lookup yields CDR1 MNHNS and CDR2 SASEGT. The CDR3 consists of 18 residues. Unmatched junction bases numbered 18, after V lost 4 bases and J lost 9 bases. The CDR3: CASSVRSGTGGLDEAQYF. CDR3 DNA sequence: TGTGCCAGCAGTGTTCGATCCGGGACAGGGGGCTTGGATGAGGCCCAGTACTTC.

V usage is TRBV9 and J usage is TRBJ2-7; 7 bases fit TRBD2. The germline V gene encodes CDR1 SGDLS and CDR2 YYNGEE. Germline trimming cut 0 bases from V and 4 bases from J; bases unmatched to any gene: 7. The CDR3 sequence is 15 residues long. For the CDR3, the DNA is TGTGCCAGCAGCGTAGGGTCCAGCGGGGCTTACGAGCAGTACTTC. It specifies CASSVGSSGAYEQYF.

The chain employs TRBV11-3 and TRBJ2-1; 7 bases line up with TRBD2. The CDR3 runs 13 residues. Per germline, CDR1 SGHNT and CDR2 YENEEA. V lost 1 base to trimming and J lost 7 bases; unmatched junction nucleotides: 1. The CDR3 nucleotides read TGTGCCAGCAGCTTAGTGGGGGGGAATGAGCAGTTCTTC. Amino acid sequence: CASSLVGGNEQFF.

V and J are TRBV29-1 and TRBJ2-1; TRBD2 matches at 10 bases. After removal of 5 bases from V and 4 bases from J, the junction contained 8 bases not matched to a gene. Per the germline V gene, CDR1 is SQVTM and CDR2 is ANQGSEA. CDR3 size: 15 residues. The CDR3 coding sequence is TGCAGCGTTCAACGGACTAGCGGATCATACAATGAGCAGTTCTTC. It is translated as CSVQRTSGSYNEQFF.

This clone was counted between two and nine times. V gene TRBV30 combines with J gene TRBJ1-1; maybe TRBD1 (5 bases). CDR3 length equals 13 residues. Trimming took 5 bases from V and 2 from J, leaving 12 bases between them. Per the germline V gene, CDR1 is GTSNPN and CDR2 is SVGIG (reference sequence). CDR3 sequence: CAWVPTVNTEAFF. The CDR3 nucleotides read TGTGCCTGGGTACCGACAGTTAACACTGAAGCTTTCTTT.

V is TRBV5-4 and J is TRBJ2-1; 7 bases match TRBD2. The CDR3 spans 14 residues. The V gene's germline CDR1 is SGHNT and CDR2 YYREEE (reference sequence). V shed 4 bases, J shed 5 bases, and the junction held 6 bases outside the gene matches. CDR3 DNA sequence: TGTGCCAGCAGCCCAACTAGCGCCCACAATGAGCAGTTCTTC. This codes for CASSPTSAHNEQFF.

CDR3: CASSYDRGSYNEQFF. CDR3 in DNA: TGTGCCAGCAGTTACGACAGGGGGTCCTACAATGAGCAGTTCTTC. This chain connects TRBV6-5 to TRBJ2-1; TRBD1 matches at 9 bases. This CDR3 comprises 15 residues. Germline trimming cut 2 bases from V and 1 base from J; bases unmatched to any gene: 0. Looked up from germline, CDR1 is MNHEY and CDR2 is SVGAGI.

The chain uses TRBV30 and TRBJ2-7, with a weak D call TRBD2 (6 bases). Trimming removed 5 bases from V and 4 bases from J, with 15 bases in between. The CDR3 is 13 amino acids. Germline V gene data show CDR1 as GTSNPN and CDR2 as SVGIG (reference sequence). The CDR3 region is CAWRDFPRYEQYF. In DNA, the CDR3 is TGTGCCTGGCGGGACTTCCCTCGGTACGAGCAGTACTTC. Using reference TRBV30 and TRBJ2-7 for the parts outside the CDR3, the full variable domain is SQTIHQWPATLVQPVGSPLSLECTVEGTSNPNLYWYRQAAGRGLQLLFYSVGIGQISSEVPQNLSASRPQDRQFILSSKKLLLSDSGFYLCAWRDFPRYEQYFGPGTRLTVT.

This clone was found a few times. The chain couples TRBV4-1 to TRBJ2-5, with D unresolved. Trimming stripped 3 bases from V and 3 bases from J, with 20 bases between. Germline V gene lookup returns CDR1 MGHRA and CDR2 YSYEKL. The CDR3 covers 17 residues. The CDR3 nucleotides are TGCGCCAGCAGCCACCACCGCTGGAGTAGCAAAGAAGAGACCCAGTACTTC. Translated, it gives CASSHHRWSSKEETQYF.

This clone was detected a few times. The chain has TRBV4-1 and TRBJ2-7, with 8 nucleotides matching TRBD2. The germline V gene has CDR1 MGHRA and CDR2 YSYEKL. The CDR3 spans 15 residues. V lost 0 bases, J lost 6 bases, and 7 bases stayed unmatched. The CDR3 DNA reads as TGCGCCAGCAGCCAAGATCGGCGGGGGGTAGGCGAGCAGTACTTC. This sequence encodes CASSQDRRGVGEQYF.

The DNA for the CDR3 is TGTGCCAGCAGTTCGGGGGTCCGCACAGATACGCAGTATTTT. It is translated as CASSSGVRTDTQYF. The genes are TRBV11-3 and TRBJ2-3, with D possibly TRBD2 on 6 matching bases. Germline lookup yields CDR1 SGHNT and CDR2 YENEEA. The length of the CDR3 is 14 residues. V lost 6 bases, J lost 1 base, and 11 bases lay in between.

The rearrangement links TRBV29-1 to TRBJ2-5; TRBD2 agrees at 9 bases. This CDR3 has 13 residues. The germline V gene has CDR1 SQVTM and CDR2 ANQGSEA. V gave up 7 bases and J gave up 5 bases; unmatched junction bases: 8. CDR3 amino acids: CSALAGVGETQYF. In DNA, the CDR3 is TGCAGCGCTTTAGCGGGAGTAGGGGAGACCCAGTACTTC.

This rearrangement joins TRBV28 to TRBJ2-1; 7 bases line up with TRBD1. This CDR3 region has 15 residues. Germline V gene lookup returns CDR1 MDHEN and CDR2 SYDVKM. The J segment lost 3 bases and the V segment lost 7 bases, leaving 9 bases of the junction unmatched. The CDR3 here is CASIPQGTIYNEQFF. DNA for the CDR3: TGTGCCAGCATCCCACAGGGGACAATCTACAATGAGCAGTTCTTC.

V is TRBV11-2 and J is TRBJ2-1; 7 nucleotides line up with TRBD1. CDR3 length: 17 residues. Germline V gene lookup returns CDR1 SGHAT and CDR2 FQNNGV. Unmatched junction bases numbered 9, after V lost 1 base and J lost 3 bases. This CDR3 reads CASSLARVGGFYNEQFF. The CDR3 DNA is TGTGCCAGCAGCTTAGCGAGGGTAGGGGGCTTCTACAATGAGCAGTTCTTC. Drawing the rest from reference TRBV11-2 and TRBJ2-1, the complete variable domain is EAGVAQSPRYKIIEKRQSVAFWCNPISGHATLYWYQQILGQGPKLLIQFQNNGVVDDSQLPKDRFSAERLKGVDSTLKIQPAKLEDSAVYLCASSLARVGGFYNEQFFGPGTRLTVL.

The V and J genes are TRBV6-5 and TRBJ1-5, with D possibly matching TRBD1 (6 bases). This CDR3 comprises 14 residues. The germline gives CDR1 MNHEY, CDR2 SVGAGI. The ends were cut back, 0 bases at V and 6 bases at J, with 9 bases in the middle. CDR3 in amino acids: CASSYSGAGQPQHF. Written as DNA, the CDR3 is TGTGCCAGCAGTTACTCGGGGGCGGGTCAGCCCCAGCATTTT.

This clone has a handful of counts. The genes are TRBV18 and TRBJ2-7, with D perhaps matching TRBD2 (5 bases). The germline CDR1 and CDR2 sequences are KGHSH and LQKENI. CDR3 size: 15 residues. The ends were cut back, 4 bases at V and 3 bases at J, with 16 bases in the middle. CDR3 in DNA: TGTGCCAGCTCACAAGCGGACGGGTACCTCTACGAGCAGTACTTC. Its translation is CASSQADGYLYEQYF.

This clone was observed a handful of times. This chain uses TRBV19 with TRBJ1-1; maybe TRBD1 (5 bases). Germline V lookup: CDR1 LNHDA, CDR2 SQIVND (reference sequence). The length of the CDR3 is 14 residues. V was clipped by 4 bases and J by 2 bases, with 11 bases between them. The CDR3 spells CASSTRTHNTEAFF. The DNA of the CDR3 is TGTGCCAGTAGTACCCGGACACACAACACTGAAGCTTTCTTT. Using reference TRBV19 and TRBJ1-1 for the parts outside the CDR3, the full variable domain is DGGITQSPKYLFRKEGQNVTLSCEQNLNHDAMYWYRQDPGQGLRLIYYSQIVNDFQKGDIAEGYSVSREKKESFPLTVTSAQKNPTAFYLCASSTRTHNTEAFFGQGTRLTVV.

This rearrangement joins TRBV5-6 to TRBJ2-3; D is perhaps TRBD1 (6 bases). The V end lost 4 bases, the J end lost 1 base, and 13 bases lay between the germline ends. This CDR3 is built from 15 residues. In germline, CDR1 is SGHDT, CDR2 YYEEEE. In DNA, the CDR3 is TGTGCCAGCAGCCAAGACCCAGGGGGCACAGATACGCAGTATTTT. This codes for CASSQDPGGTDTQYF.

This chain uses TRBV30 with TRBJ2-5; 10 bases map to TRBD2. Germline V gene data show CDR1 as GTSNPN and CDR2 as SVGIG (reference sequence). This CDR3 is 15 amino acids long. The V gene end was trimmed by 1 base and the J gene end by 7 bases; junction bases not matched to a gene: 9. The CDR3 region is CAWSDLAGEGGTQYF. The DNA for the CDR3 is TGTGCCTGGAGTGACCTAGCGGGAGAGGGCGGGACCCAGTACTTC.

The V and J genes are TRBV4-1 and TRBJ2-1; 12 bases align to TRBD2. Trimming at V came to 0 bases and at J to 6 bases, leaving 6 bases not matched to a gene. The CDR3 length is 17 residues. CDR1 and CDR2 (germline): MGHRA, YSYEKL. CDR3 coding DNA: TGCGCCAGCAGCCAAGATCGGCTAGCGGGAGGGGCCAATGAGCAGTTCTTC. Its protein is CASSQDRLAGGANEQFF.

This clone was seen a handful of times. This rearrangement joins TRBV7-9 to TRBJ2-1, with D perhaps matching TRBD1 (5 bases). The CDR3 sequence is 12 residues long. The ends were cut back, 6 bases at V and 10 bases at J, with 13 bases in the middle. Germline V gene sequence: CDR1 SEHNR, CDR2 FQNEAQ (reference sequence). CDR3 in amino acids: CASRDKGEEQFF. CDR3 nucleotide sequence: TGTGCCAGCAGGGATAAAGGGGAAGAGCAGTTCTTC.

This clone was seen only a few times. The rearrangement links TRBV29-1 to TRBJ1-2; TRBD1 matches 7 bases. The V and J ends lost 5 bases and 5 bases, in that order; junction bases with no gene match: 8. Germline values: CDR1 SQVTM, CDR2 ANQGSEA. The CDR3 spans 13 residues. CDR3 loop: CSVSQGDGYGYTF. For the CDR3, the DNA is TGCAGCGTTTCTCAGGGGGATGGTTATGGCTACACCTTC.